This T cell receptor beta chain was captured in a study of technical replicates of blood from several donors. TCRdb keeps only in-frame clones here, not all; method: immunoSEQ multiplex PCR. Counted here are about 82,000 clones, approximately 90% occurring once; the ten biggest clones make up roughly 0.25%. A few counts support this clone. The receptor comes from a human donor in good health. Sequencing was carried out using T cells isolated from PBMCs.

The CDR3 loop reads CASQGLAGDRSYNEQFF. As DNA, the CDR3 is TGTGCCAGCCAGGGACTAGCGGGAGACAGATCCTACAATGAGCAGTTCTTC. The chain employs TRBV18 and TRBJ2-1; 14 nucleotides match TRBD2. The CDR3 loop spans 17 amino acids. Germline-derived CDR1 and CDR2 are KGHSH and LQKENI. The junction had 7 bases not matched to a gene; V was cut back by 8 bases and J by 1 base.